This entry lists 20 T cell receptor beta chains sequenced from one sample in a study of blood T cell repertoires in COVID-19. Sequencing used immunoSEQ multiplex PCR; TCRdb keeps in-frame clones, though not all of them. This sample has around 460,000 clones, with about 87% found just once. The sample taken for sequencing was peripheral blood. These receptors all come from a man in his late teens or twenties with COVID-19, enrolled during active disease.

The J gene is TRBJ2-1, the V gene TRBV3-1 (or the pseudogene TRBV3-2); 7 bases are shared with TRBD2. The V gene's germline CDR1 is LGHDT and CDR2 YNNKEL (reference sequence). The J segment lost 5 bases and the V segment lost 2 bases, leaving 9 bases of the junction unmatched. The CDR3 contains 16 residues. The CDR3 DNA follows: TGTGCCAGCAGCCAAATCGGGACTAACAATAACAATGAGCAGTTCTTC. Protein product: CASSQIGTNNNNEQFF.

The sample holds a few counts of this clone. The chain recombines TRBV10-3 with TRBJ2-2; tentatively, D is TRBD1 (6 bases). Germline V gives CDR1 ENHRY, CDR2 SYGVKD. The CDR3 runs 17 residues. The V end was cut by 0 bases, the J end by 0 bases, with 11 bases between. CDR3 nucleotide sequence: TGTGCCATCAGTGAGTCCTCGGGACAAGCGAACACCGGGGAGCTGTTTTTT. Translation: CAISESSGQANTGELFF.

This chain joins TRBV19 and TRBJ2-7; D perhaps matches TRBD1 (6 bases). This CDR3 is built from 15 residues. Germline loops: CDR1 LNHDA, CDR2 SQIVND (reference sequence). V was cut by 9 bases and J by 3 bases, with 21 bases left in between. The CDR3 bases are TGTGCCAGCCTCGAGACCCCGGGACACCACTACGAGCAGTACTTC. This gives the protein CASLETPGHHYEQYF.

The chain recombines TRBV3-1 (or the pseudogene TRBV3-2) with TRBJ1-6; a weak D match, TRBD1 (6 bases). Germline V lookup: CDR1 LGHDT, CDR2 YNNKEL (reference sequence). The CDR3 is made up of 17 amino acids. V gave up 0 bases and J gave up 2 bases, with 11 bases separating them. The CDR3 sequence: CASSQDRGRTYNSPLHF. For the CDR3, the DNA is TGTGCCAGCAGCCAAGATAGGGGGAGAACCTATAATTCACCCCTCCACTTT.

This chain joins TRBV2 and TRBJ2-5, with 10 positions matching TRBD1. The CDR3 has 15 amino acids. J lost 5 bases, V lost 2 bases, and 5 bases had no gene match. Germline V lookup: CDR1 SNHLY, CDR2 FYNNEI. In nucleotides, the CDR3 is TGTGCCAGCAGTGAAATCGGGGGACAGGGGGAGACCCAGTACTTC. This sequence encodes CASSEIGGQGETQYF.

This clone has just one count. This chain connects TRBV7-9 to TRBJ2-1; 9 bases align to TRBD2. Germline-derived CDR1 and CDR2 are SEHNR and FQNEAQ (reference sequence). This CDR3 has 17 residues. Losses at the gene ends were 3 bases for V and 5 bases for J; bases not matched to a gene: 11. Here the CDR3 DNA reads TGTGCCAGCAGCTTTACTAGCGGGCCCCTCCCGGACAATGAGCAGTTCTTC. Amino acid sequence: CASSFTSGPLPDNEQFF.

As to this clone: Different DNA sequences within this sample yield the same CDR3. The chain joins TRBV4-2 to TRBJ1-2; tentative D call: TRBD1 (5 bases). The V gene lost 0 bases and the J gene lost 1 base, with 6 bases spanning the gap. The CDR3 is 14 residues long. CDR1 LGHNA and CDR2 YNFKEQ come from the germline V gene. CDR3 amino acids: CASSQEQGNYGYTF. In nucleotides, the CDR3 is TGTGCCAGCAGCCAAGAGCAGGGTAACTATGGCTACACCTTC.

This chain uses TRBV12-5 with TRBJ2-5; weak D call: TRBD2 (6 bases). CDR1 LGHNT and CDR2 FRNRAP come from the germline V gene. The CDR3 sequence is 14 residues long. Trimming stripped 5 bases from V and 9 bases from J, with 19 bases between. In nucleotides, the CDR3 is TGTGCTAGTGGTCCTTTAAACGGGGGAACGGCCCAGTACTTC. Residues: CASGPLNGGTAQYF.

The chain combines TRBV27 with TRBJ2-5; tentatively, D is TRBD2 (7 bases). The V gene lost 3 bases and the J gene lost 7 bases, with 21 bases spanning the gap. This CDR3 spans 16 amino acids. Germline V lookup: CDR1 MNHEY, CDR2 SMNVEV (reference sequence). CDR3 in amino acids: CASSFAPGGLSGTQYF. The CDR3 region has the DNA TGTGCCAGCAGTTTTGCCCCGGGGGGCCTATCAGGGACCCAGTACTTC.

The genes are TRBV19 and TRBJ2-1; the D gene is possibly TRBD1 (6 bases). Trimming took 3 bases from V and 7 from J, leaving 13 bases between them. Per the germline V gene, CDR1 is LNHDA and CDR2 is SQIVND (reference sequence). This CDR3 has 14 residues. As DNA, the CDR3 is TGTGCCAGTAGTATGAGAGGCAGGGGAAATGAGCAGTTCTTC. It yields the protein CASSMRGRGNEQFF. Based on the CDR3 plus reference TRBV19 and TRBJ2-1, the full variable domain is DGGITQSPKYLFRKEGQNVTLSCEQNLNHDAMYWYRQDPGQGLRLIYYSQIVNDFQKGDIAEGYSVSREKKESFPLTVTSAQKNPTAFYLCASSMRGRGNEQFFGPGTRLTVL.

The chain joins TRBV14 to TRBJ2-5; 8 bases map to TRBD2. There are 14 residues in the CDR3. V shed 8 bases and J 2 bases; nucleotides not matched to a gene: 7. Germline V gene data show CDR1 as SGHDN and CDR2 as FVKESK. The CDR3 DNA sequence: TGTGCCAGCGGGATGCGGGGGGCGCAAGAGACCCAGTACTTC. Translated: CASGMRGAQETQYF.

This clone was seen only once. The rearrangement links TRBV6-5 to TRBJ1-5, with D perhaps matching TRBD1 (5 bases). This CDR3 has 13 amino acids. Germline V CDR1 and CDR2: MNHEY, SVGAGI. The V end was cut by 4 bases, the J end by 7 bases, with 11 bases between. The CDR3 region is CASSFREEQPQHF. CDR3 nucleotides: TGTGCCAGCAGTTTCAGGGAGGAACAGCCCCAGCATTTT.

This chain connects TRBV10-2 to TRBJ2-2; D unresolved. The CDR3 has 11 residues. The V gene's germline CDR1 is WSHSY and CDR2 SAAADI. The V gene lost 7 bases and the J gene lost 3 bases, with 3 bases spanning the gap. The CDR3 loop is CASTDTGELFF. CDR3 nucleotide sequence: TGCGCCAGCACCGACACCGGGGAGCTGTTTTTT.

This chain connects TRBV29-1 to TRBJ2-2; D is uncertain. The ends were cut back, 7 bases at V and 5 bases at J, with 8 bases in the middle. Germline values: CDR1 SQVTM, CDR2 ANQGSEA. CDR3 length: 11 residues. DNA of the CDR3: TGCAGCGCCCTGACTACCGGGGAGCTGTTTTTT. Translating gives CSALTTGELFF.

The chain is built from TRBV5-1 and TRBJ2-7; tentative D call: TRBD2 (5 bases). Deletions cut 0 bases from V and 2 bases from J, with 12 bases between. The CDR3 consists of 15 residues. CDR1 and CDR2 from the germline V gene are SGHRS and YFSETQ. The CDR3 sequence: CASSLGGVGPYEQYF. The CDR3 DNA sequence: TGCGCCAGCAGCTTGGGGGGAGTTGGTCCCTACGAGCAGTACTTC.

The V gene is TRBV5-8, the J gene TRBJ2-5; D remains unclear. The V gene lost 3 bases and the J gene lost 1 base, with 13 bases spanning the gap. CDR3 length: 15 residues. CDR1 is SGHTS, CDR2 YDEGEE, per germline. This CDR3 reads CASSSGDGLQETQYF. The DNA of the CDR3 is TGTGCCAGCAGCTCAGGTGACGGTCTCCAAGAGACCCAGTACTTC. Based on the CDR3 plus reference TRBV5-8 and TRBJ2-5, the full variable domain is EAGVTQSPTHLIKTRGQQATLRCSPISGHTSVYWYQQALGLGLQFLLWYDEGEERNRGNFPPRFSGRQFPNYSSELNVNALELEDSALYLCASSSGDGLQETQYFGPGTRLLVL.

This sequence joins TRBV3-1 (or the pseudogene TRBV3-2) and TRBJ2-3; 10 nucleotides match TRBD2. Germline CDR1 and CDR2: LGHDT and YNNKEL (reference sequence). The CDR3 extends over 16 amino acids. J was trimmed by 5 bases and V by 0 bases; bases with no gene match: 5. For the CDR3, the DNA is TGTGCCAGCAGCCAAGAAGCGGGGGGGCCGGTAGATACGCAGTATTTT. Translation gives CASSQEAGGPVDTQYF.

The CDR3 reads CASSFPQGLGELFF. The CDR3 DNA reads TGTGCCAGCAGCTTCCCCCAGGGACTCGGGGAGCTGTTTTTT. The chain employs TRBV7-9 and TRBJ2-2; the D gene is possibly TRBD2 (6 bases). V lost 3 bases and J 7 bases, leaving 12 bases between the germline ends. The CDR3 is 14 amino acids. CDR1 and CDR2 from the germline V gene are SEHNR and FQNEAQ (reference sequence).

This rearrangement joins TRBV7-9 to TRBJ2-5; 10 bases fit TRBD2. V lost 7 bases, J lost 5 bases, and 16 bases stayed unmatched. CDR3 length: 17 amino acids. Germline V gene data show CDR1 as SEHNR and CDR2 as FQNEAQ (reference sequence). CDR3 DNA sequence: TGTGCCAGCAAATTTCCAACTTCTAGCGGGAGTCCGGAGACCCAGTACTTC. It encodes CASKFPTSSGSPETQYF.

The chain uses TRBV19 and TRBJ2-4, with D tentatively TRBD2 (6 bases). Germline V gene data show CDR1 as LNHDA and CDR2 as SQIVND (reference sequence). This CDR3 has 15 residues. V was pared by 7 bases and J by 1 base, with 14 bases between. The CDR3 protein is CASIGGGVAKNIQYF. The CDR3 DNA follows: TGTGCCAGTATAGGTGGAGGGGTGGCCAAAAACATTCAGTACTTC.